A single sample is the source of the 29 T cell receptor beta chains below, sequenced in a study of breast tumors, draining lymph nodes, adjacent tissues. TCRdb processed the multiplex PCR reads anew with MiXCR; each CDR3 protein has one entry. In the table there are 50,000 to 85,000 distinct CDR3 sequences, over 40% of which are singletons. The material sequenced was breast tumor tissue. The origin of the receptors is a female donor with breast cancer. Some clones in this sample may be carry-over from other donors' samples.

This clonotype occurred many times. The chain combines TRBV7-9 with TRBJ2-3, with unresolved D. Germline CDR1 and CDR2: SEHNR and FQNEAQ (reference sequence). The V end lost 5 bases, the J end lost 3 bases, and 6 bases lay between the germline ends. This CDR3 spans 12 amino acids. In DNA form, the CDR3 reads TGTGCCAGCAGCCCAAATACAGATACGCAGTATTTT. Protein sequence: CASSPNTDTQYF.

Comment on this clonotype: The conserved closing phenylalanine or tryptophan is absent in this CDR3, likely reflecting a read error. V is TRBV7-2 and J is TRBJ1-2; D not resolved. Trimming pared 4 bases from V and 0 bases from J, leaving 6 bases between. The CDR3 is made up of 13 amino acids. Germline V gene lookup returns CDR1 SGHTA and CDR2 FQGNSA. The DNA for the CDR3 is TGTGCCAGCAGCTCTGGAGCTAACTATGGCTACACCCTC. Translation: CASSSGANYGYTL.

Comments on this clonotype: A single base separates this from a much larger clone, so it may be a read error. The chain has TRBV9 and TRBJ1-2, with D hard to call. The V gene's germline CDR1 is SGDLS and CDR2 YYNGEE. This CDR3 is built from 15 residues. The DNA for the CDR3 is TGTGCCAGCAGCGTAGCTCGGGAGGAGAACTGTGGCTACACCTTC. This gives the protein CASSVAREENCGYTF.

This clonotype was counted ten times or more. J is TRBJ2-1 and V is TRBV12-3 or TRBV12-4; 9 bases line up with TRBD2. J lost 2 bases, V lost 3 bases, and 5 bases had no gene match. The CDR3 is 16 amino acids. In DNA, the CDR3 is TGTGCCAGCAGTTTTCGCGGGGGGGCCCCCTACAATGAGCAGTTCTTC. It is translated as CASSFRGGAPYNEQFF.

There are many counts of this clonotype. The rearrangement uses TRBV12-3 or TRBV12-4 and TRBJ2-1; D is unresolved. This CDR3 region has 14 residues. V lost 3 bases, J lost 7 bases, and 13 bases lay in between. The CDR3 region has the DNA TGTGCCAGCAGTTTGTCTGCAAATAGGAATGAGCAGTTCTTC. It encodes CASSLSANRNEQFF.

In regard to this clonotype: Because the CDR3 is missing its conserved closing phenylalanine or tryptophan, this is likely a read error. V is TRBV6-5 and J is TRBJ1-5; D is ambiguous. V lost 5 bases and J lost 3, with 14 bases in between. The germline gives CDR1 MNHEY, CDR2 SVGAGI. The CDR3 has 15 amino acids. CDR3 protein: CASSHRLGVNQPQHL. DNA for the CDR3: TGTGCCAGCAGTCACCGCCTCGGGGTCAATCAGCCCCAGCATCTT.

This clonotype is medium-sized (0.01 to 0.1%) by share. The chain recombines TRBV7-8 with TRBJ2-3; D gene ambiguous. Per the germline V gene, CDR1 is SGHVS and CDR2 is FQNEAQ. Trimming stripped 2 bases from V and 4 bases from J, with 7 bases between. This CDR3 spans 13 amino acids. For the CDR3, the DNA is TGTGCCAGCAGCTTACGTCTATCAGATACGCAGTATTTT. It specifies CASSLRLSDTQYF.

A note on this clonotype: A clone one base away is much larger, so this may be a read error. The chain links TRBV6-1 to TRBJ2-1; 14 nucleotides match TRBD2. The CDR3 spans 20 residues. The germline gives CDR1 MNHNS, CDR2 SASEGT. The junction had 18 bases not matched to a gene; V was cut back by 5 bases and J by 6 bases. DNA of the CDR3: TGTGCCAGCAGTATTGTCCGGGGACTAGCGGGAGCCACCGGGGGCAATGAGCAGTTCTTC. Translated, it gives CASSIVRGLAGATGGNEQFF.

As for this clonotype: One junction end does not reproduce the germline sequence, and a read error may be involved. V usage is TRBV6-5 and J usage is TRBJ2-7; D is perhaps TRBD1 (6 bases). The CDR3 is 14 residues long. Germline CDR1 MNHEY, CDR2 SVGAGI. The CDR3 bases are TGTGCCAGCAGTTATGGGTCAGGGGCCGTGGAGCGGTACTTC. It translates to CASSYGSGAVERYF.

With respect to this clonotype: This may be a read error: a much more frequent sequence differs by one nucleotide. The chain combines TRBV20-1 with TRBJ1-2; D ambiguous. With 0 bases removed from V and 4 bases from J, the gap between germline ends came to 15 bases. CDR1 is DFQATT and CDR2 is SNEGSKA in the germline V gene (reference sequence). CDR3 length: 15 residues. CDR3 DNA: TGCAGTGCTAGAGAGGCGACAAGAACTACCTATGGCTACACCTTC. Its translation is CSAREATRTTYGYTF.

This clonotype has a count of ten or more. The genes are TRBV20-1 and TRBJ1-4; tentatively, D is TRBD1 (6 bases). Looked up from germline, CDR1 is DFQATT and CDR2 is SNEGSKA (reference sequence). Trimming removed 6 bases at V and 4 bases at J, with 15 bases between. The CDR3 covers 14 residues. CDR3 bases: TGCAGTGCAAGCGGGACACAGAATAATGAAAAACTGTTTTTT. Translating gives CSASGTQNNEKLFF.

Many counts were recorded for this clonotype. A much larger clonotype is one base distant, so this may be a read error. The J gene is TRBJ2-5, the V gene TRBV20-1; 10 bases map to TRBD2. Germline V gives CDR1 DFQATT, CDR2 SNEGSKA (reference sequence). This CDR3 region has 21 residues. V dropped 0 bases and J dropped 2; count of bases not matched to a gene: 21. The CDR3 nucleotides read TGCAGTGCTAGAGATAGGGTACGAGGTACGGGGACTAGCGCCGCTCAAGAGACCCAGTACTTC. This codes for CSARDRVRGTGTSAAQETQYF.

Details on this clonotype: The CDR3 end shows no conserved phenylalanine or tryptophan, and so a read error is likely. The chain carries TRBV7-9 and TRBJ1-5; TRBD1 matches 9 bases. This CDR3 has 15 residues. After removal of 5 bases from V and 2 bases from J, the junction contained 4 bases not matched to a gene. Germline V lookup: CDR1 SEHNR, CDR2 FQNEAQ (reference sequence). The CDR3 here is CASSIGTGRNQPQHL. In DNA form, the CDR3 reads TGTGCCAGCAGCATCGGGACAGGGCGCAATCAGCCCCAGCATCTT.

This chain links TRBV6-4 with TRBJ2-2; unclear D gene. The CDR3 contains 10 residues. With 8 bases removed from V and 8 bases from J, the gap between germline ends came to 6 bases. CDR1 and CDR2 from the germline V gene are MRHNA and SNTAGT. The CDR3 spells CASYPGELFF. The CDR3 nucleotides read TGTGCCAGCTACCCTGGGGAGCTGTTTTTT.

Only one count was recorded for this clonotype. The chain joins TRBV15 to TRBJ2-3; D possibly corresponds to TRBD2 (6 bases). This CDR3 is built from 14 residues. CDR1 and CDR2 (germline): LNHNV, YYDKDF (reference sequence). The germline V and J ends were trimmed by 0 bases and 10 bases, with 14 bases remaining between them. This CDR3 is CATSREAGWEAQYF. CDR3 in DNA: TGTGCCACCAGCAGAGAGGCGGGGTGGGAGGCGCAGTATTTT.

The rearrangement uses TRBV11-2 and TRBJ1-4; D gene uncertain. The CDR3 covers 19 residues. V lost 2 bases and J 5 bases, leaving 24 bases between the germline ends. The germline CDR1 and CDR2 sequences are SGHAT and FQNNGV. Written as DNA, the CDR3 is TGTGCCAGCAGCTTATCATCGACTAGCGGGAGCTTATACAATGAAAAACTGTTTTTT. It yields the protein CASSLSSTSGSLYNEKLFF.

This clonotype was detected ten times or more. The V gene is TRBV6-6, the J gene TRBJ1-3, with D tentatively TRBD1 (6 bases). V shed 0 bases and J shed 7 bases, with 16 bases lying between them. The CDR3 totals 16 residues. Germline CDR1 reads MNHNY; CDR2 reads SVGAGI (reference sequence). The CDR3 protein is CASSYSNPGVKNTIYF. In DNA, the CDR3 is TGTGCCAGCAGTTACTCGAACCCAGGGGTGAAGAACACCATATATTTT.

With respect to this clonotype: This may be a read error, as it is one base from a much larger clone. The chain is built from TRBV18 and TRBJ1-2; TRBD1 aligns across 10 bases. The CDR3 covers 14 residues. Germline CDR1 reads KGHSH; CDR2 reads LQKENI. For the CDR3, the DNA is TGTGCCAGCTCACCAGGGGACAGGGGCCTTGGCAACACCTTC. Translated: CASSPGDRGLGNTF.

This clonotype was observed many times. The chain has TRBV5-8 and TRBJ2-1, with D maybe TRBD1 (7 bases). CDR1 SGHTS and CDR2 YDEGEE come from the germline V gene. V lost 5 bases and J 1 base, leaving 13 bases between the germline ends. There are 15 residues in the CDR3. The CDR3 region has the DNA TGTGCCAGCAGGCGGGACAGCAATTCCTACAATGAGCAGTTCTTC. As protein: CASRRDSNSYNEQFF.

This clonotype was seen repeatedly, ten times or more. The V and J genes are TRBV12-3 or TRBV12-4 and TRBJ1-5; 8 bases agree with TRBD1. With 5 bases clipped from V and 4 bases from J, the junction kept 7 bases outside the gene matches. The CDR3 covers 15 residues. Here the CDR3 DNA reads TGTGCCAGCAGTCCACAGGGGGTTATAAATCAGCCCCAGCATTTT. Translation: CASSPQGVINQPQHF.

This clonotype was picked up many times. The chain recombines TRBV7-9 with TRBJ1-6; a possible D gene is TRBD1 (6 bases). Looked up from germline, CDR1 is SEHNR and CDR2 is FQNEAQ (reference sequence). The CDR3 extends over 14 amino acids. V lost 5 bases and J lost 10, with 15 bases in between. The chain's CDR3 is CASSREGVQSPLHF. The CDR3 DNA follows: TGTGCCAGCAGCCGGGAGGGGGTACAATCACCCCTCCACTTT.

The rearrangement joins TRBV12-3 or TRBV12-4 to TRBJ1-6; D not resolved. Trimming pared 1 base from V and 5 bases from J, leaving 9 bases between. The CDR3 sequence is 15 residues long. CDR3 nucleotides: TGTGCCAGCAGTTTAGGCGTCACAGATAATTCACCCCTCCACTTT. Residues: CASSLGVTDNSPLHF.

This clonotype was seen at least ten times. The chain links TRBV11-2 to TRBJ2-2; D gene unclear. Germline V CDR1 and CDR2: SGHAT, FQNNGV. The V end was cut by 1 base, the J end by 4 bases, with 10 bases between. There are 15 residues in the CDR3. This chain's CDR3 is CASSLVTVGTGELFF. The CDR3 bases are TGTGCCAGCAGCTTAGTAACAGTCGGCACCGGGGAGCTGTTTTTT.

This clonotype was seen at least ten times. This may stem from a read error, because a much larger clone lies one nucleotide away. The chain uses TRBV5-6 and TRBJ2-5; D is ambiguous. Germline V gene data show CDR1 as SGHDT and CDR2 as YYEEEE. The CDR3 spans 14 residues. The ends were cut back, 3 bases at V and 7 bases at J, with 16 bases in the middle. The CDR3 DNA follows: TGTGCCAGCAGCTGGCTTTCTACCGTTGGGACCCAGTACTTC. Protein sequence: CASSWLSTVGTQYF.

The chain combines TRBV10-3 with TRBJ2-3; 14 nucleotides line up with TRBD2. Germline CDR1 ENHRY, CDR2 SYGVKD. The CDR3 extends over 13 amino acids. V gave up 2 bases and J gave up 15 bases; unmatched junction bases: 4. CDR3 nucleotides: TGTGCCATCAGTGAGGGAGGGACTAGCGGGGGATATTTT. Residues: CAISEGGTSGGYF.

This clonotype was seen repeatedly, ten times or more. The chain uses TRBV18 and TRBJ1-6; TRBD1 might be the D (5 bases). The CDR3 contains 15 residues. Trimming pared 3 bases from V and 6 bases from J, leaving 12 bases between. Germline-derived CDR1 and CDR2 are KGHSH and LQKENI. DNA for the CDR3: TGTGCCAGCTCACCCGATCAGGGTGGTAATTCACCCCTCCACTTT. Translated, it gives CASSPDQGGNSPLHF.

The chain carries TRBV29-1 and TRBJ1-4, with 9 bases lining up with TRBD1. The CDR3 has 12 amino acids. V lost 4 bases, J lost 7 bases, and 1 base stayed unmatched. In germline, CDR1 is SQVTM, CDR2 ANQGSEA. CDR3 residues: CSVGQGGEKLFF. The CDR3 nucleotides are TGCAGCGTTGGACAGGGGGGTGAAAAACTGTTTTTT.

This clonotype was found many times. The V call is TRBV5-1, the J call TRBJ2-4, with 9 bases identical to TRBD1. CDR3 length: 14 residues. The germline CDR1 and CDR2 sequences are SGHRS and YFSETQ. V was pared by 5 bases and J by 8 bases, with 8 bases of the junction left unmatched. The CDR3 DNA reads as TGCGCCAGCAGTCCCGACAGGGGGGGGGACATTCAGTACTTC. Amino acid sequence: CASSPDRGGDIQYF.

This clonotype was found many times. This chain connects TRBV27 to TRBJ2-7, with 7 bases lining up with TRBD1. V lost 6 bases, J lost 2 bases, and 7 bases stayed unmatched. CDR3 size: 14 residues. Germline V gene data show CDR1 as MNHEY and CDR2 as SMNVEV (reference sequence). CDR3 DNA: TGTGCCAGCAGCCCCGGGACAGCTACCTACGAGCAGTACTTC. As protein: CASSPGTATYEQYF.